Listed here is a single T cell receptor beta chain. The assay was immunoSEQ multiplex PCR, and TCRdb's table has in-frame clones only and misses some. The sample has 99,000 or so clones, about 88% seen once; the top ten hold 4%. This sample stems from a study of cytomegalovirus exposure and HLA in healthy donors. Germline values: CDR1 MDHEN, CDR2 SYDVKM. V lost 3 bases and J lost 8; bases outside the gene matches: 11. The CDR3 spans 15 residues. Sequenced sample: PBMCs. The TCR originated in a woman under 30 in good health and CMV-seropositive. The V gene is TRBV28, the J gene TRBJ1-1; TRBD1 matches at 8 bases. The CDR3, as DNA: TGTGCCAGCAGTTTCCGGGCAGGGGGCCACAACGAAGCTTTCTTT. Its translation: CASSFRAGGHNEAFF.